This T cell receptor (beta chain) was retrieved from a study of ipilimumab plus nivolumab after autologous stem cell transplantation. General study results and limits: Per the authors, repertoire, Treg and microbiota data justify further study.

Starting 14 to 28 days after autologous transplant, ipilimumab 1 mg/kg was given. Of note for this clone: Its specificity is unknown.

Profiling relied on immunoSEQ multiplex PCR, and the TCRdb table lists in-frame clones only, not all of them. The data show fewer than 30,000 clones, about 86% seen once. The receptor comes from a male donor with diffuse large B-cell lymphoma. The input for sequencing was PBMCs, taken in a trial of ipilimumab plus nivolumab as post-transplant consolidation.

CDR3 protein: CATGRGWGSNYGYTF. The DNA of the CDR3 is TGTGCCACCGGACGGGGTTGGGGGAGTAACTATGGCTACACCTTC. V and J are TRBV15 and TRBJ1-2; tentative D call: TRBD1 (5 bases). V dropped 8 bases and J dropped 1 base, with 17 bases sitting between them. Germline lookup yields CDR1 LNHNV and CDR2 YYDKDF (reference sequence). CDR3 length: 15 residues.